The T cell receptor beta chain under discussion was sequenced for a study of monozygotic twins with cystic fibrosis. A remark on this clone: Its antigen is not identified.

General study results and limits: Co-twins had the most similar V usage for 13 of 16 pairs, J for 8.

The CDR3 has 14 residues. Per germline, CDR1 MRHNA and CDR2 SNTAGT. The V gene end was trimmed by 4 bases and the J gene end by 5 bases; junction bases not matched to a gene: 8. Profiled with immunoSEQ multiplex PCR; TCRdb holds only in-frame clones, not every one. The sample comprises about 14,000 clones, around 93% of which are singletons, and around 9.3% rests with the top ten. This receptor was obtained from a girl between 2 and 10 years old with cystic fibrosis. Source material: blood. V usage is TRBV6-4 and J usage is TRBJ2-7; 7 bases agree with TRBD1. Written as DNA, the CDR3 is TGTGCCAGCAGTGTGAACAGGGGCAGCGACGAGCAGTACTTC. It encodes CASSVNRGSDEQYF.